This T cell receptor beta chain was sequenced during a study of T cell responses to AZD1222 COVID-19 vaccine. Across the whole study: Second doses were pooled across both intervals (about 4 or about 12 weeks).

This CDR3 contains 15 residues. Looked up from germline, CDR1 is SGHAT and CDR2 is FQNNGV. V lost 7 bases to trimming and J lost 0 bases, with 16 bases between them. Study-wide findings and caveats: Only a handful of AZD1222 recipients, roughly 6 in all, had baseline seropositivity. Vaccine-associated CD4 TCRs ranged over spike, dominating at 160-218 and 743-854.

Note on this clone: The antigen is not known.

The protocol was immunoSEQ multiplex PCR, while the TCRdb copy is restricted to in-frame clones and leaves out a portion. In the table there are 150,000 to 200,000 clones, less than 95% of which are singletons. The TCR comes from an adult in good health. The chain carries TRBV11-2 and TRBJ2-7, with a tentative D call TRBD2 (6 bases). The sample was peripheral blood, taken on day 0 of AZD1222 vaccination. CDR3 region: CASTPFASDSYEQYF. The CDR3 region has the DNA TGTGCCAGCACCCCGTTTGCTAGCGACTCCTACGAGCAGTACTTC. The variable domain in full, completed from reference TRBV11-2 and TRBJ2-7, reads EAGVAQSPRYKIIEKRQSVAFWCNPISGHATLYWYQQILGQGPKLLIQFQNNGVVDDSQLPKDRFSAERLKGVDSTLKIQPAKLEDSAVYLCASTPFASDSYEQYFGPGTRLTVT.